The subject of this entry is one TCR beta chain. This entry comes from a study of T cells in tumors after PD-1 blockade. As for the study in general: No patient had prior checkpoint blockade, systemic immunosuppression, or radiotherapy within 4 weeks. Mean per blood sample: some 120,000 templates (about 24,000-290,000), about 37,000 unique clonotypes. A subset received ongoing vismodegib 150 mg daily alongside anti-PD-1 therapy.

There are 14 residues in the CDR3. Germline CDR1 reads MRHNA; CDR2 reads SNTAGT. V gave up 0 bases and J gave up 4 bases, with 9 bases separating them. Profiled with immunoSEQ multiplex PCR; TCRdb holds only in-frame clones, not every one. The sample includes over 60,000 clones, around 74% of them seen just once. Input was about 616 ng to 6,500 ng of genomic DNA from tumor or blood. This chain uses TRBV6-4 with TRBJ1-1; D is unclear. This TCR was recovered from a human donor with basal cell carcinoma. Source: PBMCs, taken after anti-PD-1 treatment. As DNA, the CDR3 is TGTGCCAGCAGTGACTCGAACCGGGGCACTGAAGCTTTCTTT. Residues: CASSDSNRGTEAFF.